This T cell receptor (beta chain) derives from a study of cytomegalovirus exposure and HLA in healthy donors. Notes on this clone: The antigen is not known.

The germline gives CDR1 SEHNR, CDR2 FQNEAQ (reference sequence). This CDR3 contains 14 residues. The J segment lost 10 bases and the V segment lost 5 bases, leaving 12 bases of the junction unmatched. Study-level points and caveats: Among TCR beta chains, those listed as cytomegalovirus-associated numbered fewer than 200.

The study ran its PCR with 60 Vbeta and 13 Jbeta primers. Measured with immunoSEQ multiplex PCR; TCRdb has only the in-frame clones, and not every one. The table records roughly 160,000 clones, about four fifths of them present only once. The material sequenced was PBMCs. This rearrangement joins TRBV7-9 to TRBJ1-1, with 8 bases aligning to TRBD1. The receptor was isolated from a woman between 50 and 59 years old in good health and CMV-seronegative. The CDR3 loop is CASSPLSGGIGAFF. CDR3 DNA sequence: TGTGCCAGCAGCCCTCTCTCAGGGGGCATCGGAGCTTTCTTT.